The 7 T cell receptor beta chains below all came from one sample that was sequenced in a study of T cell responses to AZD1222 COVID-19 vaccine. Generated by immunoSEQ multiplex PCR, the TCRdb table keeps only in-frame clones and is missing some. Here the sample spans approximately 93,000 clones, over 75% being singletons. Sequencing used peripheral blood, obtained 28 days after the second AZD1222 dose. The receptor set was obtained from an adult who received the AZD1222 COVID-19 vaccine.

The J gene is TRBJ1-5, the V gene TRBV15; possible D gene TRBD1, 6 bases. Germline V gene sequence: CDR1 LNHNV, CDR2 YYDKDF (reference sequence). The CDR3 runs to 16 residues. The germline V and J ends were trimmed by 4 bases and 2 bases, with 15 bases remaining between them. The CDR3 DNA reads TGTGCCACCAGCACGGGAGCAGGGGTTCGCAATCAGCCCCAGCATTTT. This sequence encodes CATSTGAGVRNQPQHF. Full variable domain (outside the CDR3, taken from reference TRBV15 and TRBJ1-5): DAMVIQNPRYQVTQFGKPVTLSCSQTLNHNVMYWYQQKSSQAPKLLFHYYDKDFNNEADTPDNFQSRRPNTSFCFLDIRSPGLGDTAMYLCATSTGAGVRNQPQHFGDGTRLSIL.

The chain couples TRBV3-1 (or the pseudogene TRBV3-2) to TRBJ1-1; possible D gene TRBD1, 5 bases. Germline values: CDR1 LGHDT, CDR2 YNNKEL (reference sequence). Deletions cut 3 bases from V and 9 bases from J, with 17 bases between. This CDR3 comprises 14 residues. The CDR3 DNA reads as TGTGCCAGCAGCCACCATGGGGCAGAAGATAAAGCTTTCTTT. Protein product: CASSHHGAEDKAFF.

The rearrangement joins TRBV11-2 to TRBJ2-5; 8 bases align to TRBD2. CDR1 is SGHAT, CDR2 FQNNGV, per germline. V dropped 7 bases and J dropped 3; count of bases not matched to a gene: 13. The CDR3 spans 16 residues. CDR3 protein: CASTPTVGGAEETQYF. The CDR3 DNA is TGTGCCAGCACCCCGACCGTCGGGGGGGCCGAAGAGACCCAGTACTTC. Full variable domain (missing parts from reference TRBV11-2 and TRBJ2-5): EAGVAQSPRYKIIEKRQSVAFWCNPISGHATLYWYQQILGQGPKLLIQFQNNGVVDDSQLPKDRFSAERLKGVDSTLKIQPAKLEDSAVYLCASTPTVGGAEETQYFGPGTRLLVL.

The chain is built from TRBV9 and TRBJ2-7; D might be TRBD1 (5 bases). The CDR3 is 14 amino acids. The germline V gene encodes CDR1 SGDLS and CDR2 YYNGEE. The ends were cut back, 4 bases at V and 6 bases at J, with 17 bases in the middle. The CDR3 region has the DNA TGTGCCAGCAGCCCCCTTAGGGGATCGGGCGAGCAGTACTTC. It encodes CASSPLRGSGEQYF.

The chain employs TRBV30 and TRBJ1-5; the D is unclear. The germline gives CDR1 GTSNPN, CDR2 SVGIG (reference sequence). The CDR3 covers 13 residues. The ends were cut back, 7 bases at V and 3 bases at J, with 13 bases in the middle. CDR3 sequence: CASSAGFNQPQHF. The CDR3 DNA sequence: TGTGCCTCAAGCGCGGGATTCAATCAGCCCCAGCATTTT.

V and J are TRBV7-2 and TRBJ1-1; a weak D match, TRBD1 (5 bases). The CDR3 contains 12 residues. V was trimmed by 3 bases and J by 6 bases, leaving 8 bases between them. Germline CDR1 SGHTA, CDR2 FQGNSA. The CDR3 nucleotides read TGTGCCAGCAGCTTTAGCAGGGCTGAAGCTTTCTTT. Protein: CASSFSRAEAFF.

V gene TRBV6-5 combines with J gene TRBJ2-5; 9 bases are shared with TRBD2. CDR1 is MNHEY, CDR2 SVGAGI, per germline. The V segment lost 10 bases and the J segment 3 bases; nucleotides outside the gene matches: 9. This CDR3 region has 14 residues. The CDR3 bases are TGTGCCACAAAGCGGGGGGCCATAAAAGAGACCCAGTACTTC. It translates to CATKRGAIKETQYF.